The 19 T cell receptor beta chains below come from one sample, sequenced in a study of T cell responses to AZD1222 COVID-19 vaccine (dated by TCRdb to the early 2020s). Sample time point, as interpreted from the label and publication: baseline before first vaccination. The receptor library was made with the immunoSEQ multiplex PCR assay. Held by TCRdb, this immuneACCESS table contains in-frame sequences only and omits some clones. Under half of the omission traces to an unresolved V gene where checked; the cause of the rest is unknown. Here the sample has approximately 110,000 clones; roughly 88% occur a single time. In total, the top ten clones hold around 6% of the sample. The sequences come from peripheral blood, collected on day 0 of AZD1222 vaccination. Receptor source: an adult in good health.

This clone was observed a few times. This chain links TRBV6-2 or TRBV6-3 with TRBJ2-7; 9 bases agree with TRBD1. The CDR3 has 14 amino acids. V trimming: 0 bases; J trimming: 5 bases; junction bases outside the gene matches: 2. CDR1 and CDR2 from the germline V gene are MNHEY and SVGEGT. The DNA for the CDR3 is TGTGCCAGCAGTTACTCGACAGGGGGAGACGAGCAGTACTTC. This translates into CASSYSTGGDEQYF.

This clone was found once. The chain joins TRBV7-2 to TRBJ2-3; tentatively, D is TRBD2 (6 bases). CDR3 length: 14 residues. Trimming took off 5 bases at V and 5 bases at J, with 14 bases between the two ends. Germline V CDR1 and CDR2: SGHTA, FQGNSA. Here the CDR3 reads CASSAGSLGDTQYF. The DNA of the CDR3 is TGTGCCAGCAGCGCCGGGAGCTTGGGAGATACGCAGTATTTT.

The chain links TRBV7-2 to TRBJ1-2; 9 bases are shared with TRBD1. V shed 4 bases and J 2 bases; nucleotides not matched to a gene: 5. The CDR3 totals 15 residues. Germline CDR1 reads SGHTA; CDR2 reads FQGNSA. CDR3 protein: CASSSRTGDNYGYTF. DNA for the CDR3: TGTGCCAGCAGCTCTAGGACAGGGGACAACTATGGCTACACCTTC.

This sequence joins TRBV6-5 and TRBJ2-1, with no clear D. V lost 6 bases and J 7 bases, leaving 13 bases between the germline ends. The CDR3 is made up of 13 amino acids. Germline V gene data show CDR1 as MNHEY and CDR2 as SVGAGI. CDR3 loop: CASSLVGWNEQFF. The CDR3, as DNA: TGTGCCAGCAGCTTGGTGGGGTGGAATGAGCAGTTCTTC.

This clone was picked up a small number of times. The CDR3 spells CASSGGTGDRGYTF. CDR3 nucleotides: TGTGCCAGCAGCGGGGGGACAGGGGATCGGGGCTACACCTTC. The rearrangement joins TRBV11-3 to TRBJ1-2, with TRBD1 matching over 10 bases. Germline CDR1 is SGHNT and CDR2 is YENEEA. The CDR3 spans 14 residues. Unmatched junction bases numbered 8, after V lost 5 bases and J lost 8 bases.

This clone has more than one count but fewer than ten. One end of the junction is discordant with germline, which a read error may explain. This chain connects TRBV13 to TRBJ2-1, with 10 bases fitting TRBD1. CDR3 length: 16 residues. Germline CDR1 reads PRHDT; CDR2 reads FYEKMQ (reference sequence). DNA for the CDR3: TGTGCCAGCAGCTTAGGCCACCGGGACAGGGGCGACTATGGGGTCTTC. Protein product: CASSLGHRDRGDYGVF.

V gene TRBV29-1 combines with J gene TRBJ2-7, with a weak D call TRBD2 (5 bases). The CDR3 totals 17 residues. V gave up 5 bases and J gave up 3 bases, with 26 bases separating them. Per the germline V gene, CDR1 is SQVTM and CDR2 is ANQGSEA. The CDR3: CSVRLPGIQAAGYEQYF. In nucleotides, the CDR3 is TGCAGCGTTCGTCTTCCGGGGATCCAAGCGGCCGGCTACGAGCAGTACTTC.

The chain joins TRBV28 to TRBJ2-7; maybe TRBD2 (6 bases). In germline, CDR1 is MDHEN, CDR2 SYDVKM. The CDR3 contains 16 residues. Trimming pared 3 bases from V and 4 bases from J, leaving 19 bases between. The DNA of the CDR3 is TGTGCCAGCAGTTTCGGCGGGGCTAGCACTAAATACGAGCAGTACTTC. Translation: CASSFGGASTKYEQYF.

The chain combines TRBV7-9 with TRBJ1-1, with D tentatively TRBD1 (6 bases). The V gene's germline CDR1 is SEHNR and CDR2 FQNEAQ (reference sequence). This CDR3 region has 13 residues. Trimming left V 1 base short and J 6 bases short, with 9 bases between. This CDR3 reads CASSLGGAAEAFF. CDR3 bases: TGTGCCAGCAGCTTAGGGGGGGCCGCTGAAGCTTTCTTT.

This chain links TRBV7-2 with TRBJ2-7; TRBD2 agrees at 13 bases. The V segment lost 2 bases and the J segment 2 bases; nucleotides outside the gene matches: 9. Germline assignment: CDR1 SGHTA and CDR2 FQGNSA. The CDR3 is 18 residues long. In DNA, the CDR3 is TGTGCCAGCAGCTTAAGGTCGACTACTAGCGGGGGGGCCTACGAGCAGTACTTC. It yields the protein CASSLRSTTSGGAYEQYF.

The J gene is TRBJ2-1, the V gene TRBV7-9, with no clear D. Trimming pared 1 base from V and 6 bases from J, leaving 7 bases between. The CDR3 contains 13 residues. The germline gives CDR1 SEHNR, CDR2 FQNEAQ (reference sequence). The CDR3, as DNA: TGTGCCAGCAGCTTAGTTTACGCCAATGAGCAGTTCTTC. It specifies CASSLVYANEQFF.

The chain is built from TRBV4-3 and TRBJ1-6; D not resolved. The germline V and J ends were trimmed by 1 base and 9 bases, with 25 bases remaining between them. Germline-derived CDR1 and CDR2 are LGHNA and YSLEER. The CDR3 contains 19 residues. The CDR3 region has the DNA TGCGCCAGCAGCCAAGTAGTTGTGAGCGAGAGATGGACCATTTCACCCCTCCACTTT. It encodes CASSQVVVSERWTISPLHF.

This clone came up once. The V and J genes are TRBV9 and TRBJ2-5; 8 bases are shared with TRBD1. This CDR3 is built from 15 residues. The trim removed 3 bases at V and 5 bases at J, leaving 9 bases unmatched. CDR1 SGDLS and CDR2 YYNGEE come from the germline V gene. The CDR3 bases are TGTGCCAGCAGCGCCAGGACAGGGCTCCAGGAGACCCAGTACTTC. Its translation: CASSARTGLQETQYF.

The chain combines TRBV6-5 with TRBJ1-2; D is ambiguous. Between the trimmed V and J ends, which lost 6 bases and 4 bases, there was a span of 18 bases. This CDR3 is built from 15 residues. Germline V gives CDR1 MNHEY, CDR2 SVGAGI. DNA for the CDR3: TGTGCCAGCAGCCTACGCGAGGTTTCTAGCTATGGCTACACCTTC. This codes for CASSLREVSSYGYTF.

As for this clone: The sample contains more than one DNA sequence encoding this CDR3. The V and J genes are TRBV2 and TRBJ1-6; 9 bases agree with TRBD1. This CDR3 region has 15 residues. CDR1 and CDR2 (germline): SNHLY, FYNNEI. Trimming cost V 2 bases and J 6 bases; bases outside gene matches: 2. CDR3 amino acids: CASSELTGGNSPLHF. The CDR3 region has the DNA TGTGCCAGCAGTGAACTGACAGGGGGTAATTCACCCCTCCACTTT.

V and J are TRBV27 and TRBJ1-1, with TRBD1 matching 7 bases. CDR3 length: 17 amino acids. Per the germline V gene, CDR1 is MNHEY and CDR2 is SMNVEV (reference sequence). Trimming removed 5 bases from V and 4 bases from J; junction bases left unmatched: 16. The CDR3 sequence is CASSGRRDSKLLTEAFF. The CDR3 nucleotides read TGTGCCAGCAGTGGCAGACGGGACAGTAAGCTTCTCACTGAAGCTTTCTTT.

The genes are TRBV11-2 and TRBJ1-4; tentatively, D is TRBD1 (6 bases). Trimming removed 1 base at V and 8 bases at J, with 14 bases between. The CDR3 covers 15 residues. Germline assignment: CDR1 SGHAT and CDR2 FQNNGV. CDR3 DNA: TGTGCCAGCAGCTTAGTAAGGGGGGCTAGGGAAAAACTGTTTTTT. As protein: CASSLVRGAREKLFF.

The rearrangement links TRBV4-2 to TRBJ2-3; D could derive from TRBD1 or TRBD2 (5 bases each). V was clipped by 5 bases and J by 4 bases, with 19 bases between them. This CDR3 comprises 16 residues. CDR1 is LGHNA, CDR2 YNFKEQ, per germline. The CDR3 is CASSSGRFGGPDTQYF. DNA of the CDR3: TGTGCCAGCAGCTCGGGGCGTTTTGGAGGTCCAGATACGCAGTATTTT.

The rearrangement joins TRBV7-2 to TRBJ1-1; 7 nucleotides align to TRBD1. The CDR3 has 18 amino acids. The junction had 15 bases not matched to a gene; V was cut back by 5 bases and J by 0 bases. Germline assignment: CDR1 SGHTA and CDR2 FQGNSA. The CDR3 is CASSREIRQGPMNTEAFF. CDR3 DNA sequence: TGTGCCAGCAGCCGTGAAATTAGACAGGGCCCGATGAACACTGAAGCTTTCTTT.